This TCR beta chain derives from a study of T cell responses to AZD1222 COVID-19 vaccine. Germline lookup yields CDR1 SGHDN and CDR2 FVKESK. This CDR3 region has 15 residues. V lost 1 base and J lost 7, with 16 bases in between. Here immunoSEQ multiplex PCR was the method, and the copy in TCRdb shows in-frame clones only, minus some. Of 200,000 or so clones detected, 90% to 95% appear once; the ten largest clones hold 7% to 9.5%. In the case of this clone: Antigen unknown.

Overall study results and limits: Recipients of two AZD1222 doses showed rising Spike-specific TCR breadth and depth. Nearly half of spike-specific TCRs reportedly go after variant regions that carry no mutations. Samples come after the peak T cell response, not at day 14. The donors showed a predominance of white British ancestry and of females, with possible underestimation of clonal diversity.

The sample consisted of peripheral blood, taken on day 0 of AZD1222 vaccination. The TCR comes from an adult in good health. The V gene is TRBV14, the J gene TRBJ2-5; no firm D call. The CDR3 DNA follows: TGTGCCAGCAGCCAAGCCGGGCCTATGAGTGGGACCCAGTACTTC. Translation: CASSQAGPMSGTQYF.